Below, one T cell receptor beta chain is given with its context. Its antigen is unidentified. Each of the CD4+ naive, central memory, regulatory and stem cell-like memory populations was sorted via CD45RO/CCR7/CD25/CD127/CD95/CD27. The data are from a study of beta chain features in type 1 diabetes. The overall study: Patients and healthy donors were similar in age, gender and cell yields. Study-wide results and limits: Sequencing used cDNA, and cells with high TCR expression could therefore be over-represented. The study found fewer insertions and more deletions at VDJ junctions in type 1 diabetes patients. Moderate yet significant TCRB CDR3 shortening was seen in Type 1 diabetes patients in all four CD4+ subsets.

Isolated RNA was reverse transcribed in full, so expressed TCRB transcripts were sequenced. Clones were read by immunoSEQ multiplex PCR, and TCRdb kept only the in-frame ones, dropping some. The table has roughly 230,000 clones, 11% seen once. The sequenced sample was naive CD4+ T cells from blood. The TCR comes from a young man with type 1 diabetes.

CDR3 amino acids: CASSVEPGLGQYF. CDR3 DNA: TGTGCCAGCAGCGTAGAGCCGGGACTAGGGCAGTACTTC. V is TRBV9 and J is TRBJ2-5; the match to TRBD2 covers 8 bases. CDR3 length equals 13 residues. The J segment lost 11 bases and the V segment lost 0 bases, leaving 6 bases of the junction unmatched. Per germline, CDR1 SGDLS and CDR2 YYNGEE.